A single sample is the source of the 14 T cell receptor beta chains below, sequenced in a study of T cells in Graves' hyperthyroidism and ophthalmopathy. From RNA transcripts, TCR beta CDR3 regions were amplified. The study used the HTBI primer set for a first-round RT-PCR of the TCR CDR3. MiXCR was run by TCRdb on the multiplex PCR reads, yielding one entry per CDR3 protein. The repertoire holds about 720,000 distinct CDR3 sequences, approximately 19% seen once, with 15% to 20% in the top ten. The sample comprised blood. The receptor source for this set is a woman aged 50 to 60 with Graves' hyperthyroidism that later progressed to Graves' ophthalmopathy.

The CDR3 protein is CSVEPPLGDTHTGELFF. CDR3 bases: TGCAGCGTTGAACCGCCGCTCGGGGACACCCACACCGGGGAGCTGTTTTTT. This sequence joins TRBV29-1 and TRBJ2-2, with TRBD1 as a possible D gene (6 bases). Per the germline V gene, CDR1 is SQVTM and CDR2 is ANQGSEA. The V end lost 2 bases, the J end lost 3 bases, and 19 bases lay between the germline ends. The CDR3 extends over 17 amino acids.

This clonotype occurred many times. The chain links TRBV2 to TRBJ2-7; D remains ambiguous. CDR1 is SNHLY, CDR2 FYNNEI, per germline. V gave up 4 bases and J gave up 6 bases, with 7 bases separating them. The CDR3 sequence is 11 residues long. CDR3: CASSVLSEQYF. CDR3 nucleotide sequence: TGTGCCAGCAGTGTGTTGAGCGAGCAGTACTTC.

Turning to this clonotype: Germline and junction disagree at one end, which may indicate a read error. The rearrangement joins TRBV20-1 to TRBJ2-1; D gene uncertain. This CDR3 has 15 amino acids. In germline, CDR1 is DFQATT, CDR2 SNEGSKA (reference sequence). CDR3 in DNA: TGCAGTGCTAGAGTTGATAGCCGAATCAACAATGGGCAGTTCTTC. It yields the protein CSARVDSRINNGQFF.

J is TRBJ2-2 and V is TRBV3-1; 8 bases match TRBD2. Looked up from germline, CDR1 is LGHDT and CDR2 is YNNKEL (reference sequence). CDR3 size: 14 residues. J gave up 4 bases and V 6 bases, and 4 bases lay outside the gene matches. CDR3 bases: TGTGCCAGCAGACGGGGGGGCTTCACCGGGGAGCTGTTTTTT. Translation: CASRRGGFTGELFF.

This clonotype was seen many times. The chain joins TRBV7-3 to TRBJ2-2, with D perhaps TRBD1 (6 bases). The V end lost 5 bases, the J end lost 1 base, and 14 bases lay between the germline ends. The CDR3 covers 16 residues. Germline V gene data show CDR1 as SGHTA and CDR2 as FQGTGA. CDR3 region: CASSRAWTVNTGELFF. CDR3 coding DNA: TGTGCCAGCAGCAGAGCCTGGACAGTGAACACCGGGGAGCTGTTTTTT.

CDR3: CATRDWLVADTQYF. The DNA of the CDR3 is TGTGCCACCCGTGACTGGCTAGTCGCAGATACGCAGTATTTT. This chain connects TRBV27 to TRBJ2-3, with D hard to call. Germline values: CDR1 MNHEY, CDR2 SMNVEV (reference sequence). Between the trimmed V and J ends, which lost 10 bases and 4 bases, there was a span of 18 bases. CDR3 length: 14 amino acids.

This clonotype was counted ten times or more. V usage is TRBV20-1 and J usage is TRBJ2-5, with TRBD1 identical over 7 bases. J lost 7 bases, V lost 1 base, and 12 bases had no gene match. CDR3 length: 15 residues. In germline, CDR1 is DFQATT, CDR2 SNEGSKA (reference sequence). The CDR3 sequence: CSARASGQVAGTQYF. CDR3 in DNA: TGCAGTGCTAGAGCCTCCGGACAGGTTGCTGGGACCCAGTACTTC.

This clonotype was picked up many times. This chain links TRBV9 with TRBJ1-6; TRBD1 matches 7 bases. J lost 7 bases, V lost 3 bases, and 7 bases had no gene match. This CDR3 region has 15 residues. CDR1 and CDR2 from the germline V gene are SGDLS and YYNGEE. The CDR3 sequence is CASSATGTANSPLHF. CDR3 coding DNA: TGTGCCAGCAGCGCAACCGGGACAGCCAATTCACCCCTCCACTTT.

This chain uses TRBV2 with TRBJ1-1; unclear D gene. V lost 2 bases and J lost 5, with 12 bases in between. Germline assignment: CDR1 SNHLY and CDR2 FYNNEI. The CDR3 consists of 14 residues. CDR3 nucleotide sequence: TGTGCCAGCAGTGAAAACTTAAGTGGAACTGAAGCTTTCTTT. This gives the protein CASSENLSGTEAFF.

This clonotype was counted between two and nine times. The V call is TRBV19, the J call TRBJ1-1; 8 nucleotides align to TRBD1. V lost 7 bases, J lost 8 bases, and 3 bases stayed unmatched. This CDR3 comprises 11 residues. Germline V gene data show CDR1 as LNHDA and CDR2 as SQIVND (reference sequence). In nucleotides, the CDR3 is TGTGCCAGTAAACAGGGGGTGGAAGCTTTCTTT. Its translation is CASKQGVEAFF.

The rearrangement links TRBV6-5 to TRBJ1-5, with 8 bases fitting TRBD1. Germline assignment: CDR1 MNHEY and CDR2 SVGAGI. The CDR3 totals 14 residues. J gave up 3 bases and V 4 bases, and 2 bases lay outside the gene matches. CDR3 sequence reads: CASSSDRDNQPQHF. The CDR3 region has the DNA TGTGCCAGCAGTTCGGACAGGGACAATCAGCCCCAGCATTTT.

In its sample, this clonotype was seen many times. The rearrangement joins TRBV5-1 to TRBJ2-1; TRBD2 might be the D (7 bases). Trimming cost V 0 bases and J 3 bases, with 13 bases left between them. Germline CDR1 SGHRS, CDR2 YFSETQ. The CDR3 spans 16 residues. The CDR3 here is CASSLEVGGRYNEQFF. In nucleotides, the CDR3 is TGCGCCAGCAGCTTGGAGGTGGGGGGGCGCTACAATGAGCAGTTCTTC.

This clonotype appeared many times. The V and J genes are TRBV20-1 and TRBJ2-3; D may correspond to TRBD1 or TRBD2 (7 bases each). The CDR3 loop spans 14 amino acids. CDR1 is DFQATT and CDR2 is SNEGSKA in the germline V gene (reference sequence). V shed 6 bases and J shed 3 bases, with 16 bases lying between them. The CDR3 sequence: CSAATGEGTDTQYF. DNA of the CDR3: TGCAGTGCAGCAACAGGGGAGGGGACAGATACGCAGTATTTT.

The rearrangement joins TRBV20-1 to TRBJ1-2, with D possibly TRBD1 on 5 matching bases. Germline CDR1 is DFQATT and CDR2 is SNEGSKA (reference sequence). V lost 3 bases and J lost 4, with 12 bases in between. The CDR3 runs to 13 residues. The CDR3 coding sequence is TGCAGTGCTAGTCCCCCGGGACTCTATGGCTACACCTTC. This encodes CSASPPGLYGYTF.